This T cell receptor (beta chain) appears in the sequencing data of a study of regulatory T cells in long-lasting Graves disease. The time point is: newly diagnosed GD, antithyroid drugs for less than 3 months. With RNA extracted from PBMCs as input, the TCR library was made. The J segment lost 1 base and the V segment lost 6 bases, leaving 9 bases of the junction unmatched. The CDR3 is made up of 15 amino acids. Germline CDR1 reads MNHEY; CDR2 reads SMNVEV (reference sequence). The TCR beta library used iRepertoire HTBI primers with Arm-PCR amplification of CDR3. A single record per CDR3 protein comes from TCRdb applying MiXCR to the multiplex PCR reads. The sample carries around 480,000 distinct CDR3 sequences, roughly 16% recorded once. These same records also appear under a second study, on T cells in Graves' hyperthyroidism and ophthalmopathy. From that study: Hyperthyroidism had been newly diagnosed in patients aged 18 to 65, and its duration was under 2 months. RT-PCR in the first round (using the HTBI primer set) targeted the TCR CDR3.

The rearrangement joins TRBV27 to TRBJ2-7; TRBD2 matches at 7 bases. The material was peripheral blood mononuclear cells (PBMCs), obtained at new diagnosis, from a patient treated with antithyroid drugs. This receptor was taken from a man in his forties with Graves disease. The CDR3 region has the DNA TGTGCCAGCAGGAAGTCTAGCGGTAGATCCTACGAGCAGTACTTC. Translation: CASRKSSGRSYEQYF.